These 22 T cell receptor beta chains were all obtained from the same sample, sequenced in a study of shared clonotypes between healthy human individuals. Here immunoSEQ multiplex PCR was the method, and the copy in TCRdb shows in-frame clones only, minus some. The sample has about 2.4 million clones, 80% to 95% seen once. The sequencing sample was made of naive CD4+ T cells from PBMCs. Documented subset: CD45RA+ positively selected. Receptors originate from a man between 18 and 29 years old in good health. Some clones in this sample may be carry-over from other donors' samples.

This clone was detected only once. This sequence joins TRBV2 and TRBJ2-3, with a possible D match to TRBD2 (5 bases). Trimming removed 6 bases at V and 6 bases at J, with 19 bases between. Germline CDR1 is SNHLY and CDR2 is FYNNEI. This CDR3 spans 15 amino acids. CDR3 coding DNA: TGTGCCAGCAGGCTACTAGGCGCCCTACCGGATACGCAGTATTTT. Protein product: CASRLLGALPDTQYF.

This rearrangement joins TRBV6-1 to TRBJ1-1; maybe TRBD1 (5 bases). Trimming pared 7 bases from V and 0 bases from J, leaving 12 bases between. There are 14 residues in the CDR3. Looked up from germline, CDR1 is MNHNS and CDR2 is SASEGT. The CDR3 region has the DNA TGTGCCAGCAAGGCGACAGAGATGAACACTGAAGCTTTCTTT. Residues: CASKATEMNTEAFF.

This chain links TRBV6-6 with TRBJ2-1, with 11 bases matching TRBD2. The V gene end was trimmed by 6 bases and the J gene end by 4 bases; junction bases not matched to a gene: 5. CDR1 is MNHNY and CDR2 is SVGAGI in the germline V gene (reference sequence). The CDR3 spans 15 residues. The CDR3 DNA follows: TGTGCCAGCAGCCCCGCTAGCGGGGGGTACAATGAGCAGTTCTTC. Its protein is CASSPASGGYNEQFF.

The CDR3 spells CASNPNSRATNEKLFF. The CDR3 DNA sequence: TGTGCCAGCAACCCCAATTCCCGTGCAACTAATGAAAAACTGTTTTTT. The rearrangement links TRBV11-2 to TRBJ1-4; D uncertain. The germline CDR1 and CDR2 sequences are SGHAT and FQNNGV. The CDR3 spans 16 residues. Trimming left V 7 bases short and J 0 bases short, with 15 bases between.

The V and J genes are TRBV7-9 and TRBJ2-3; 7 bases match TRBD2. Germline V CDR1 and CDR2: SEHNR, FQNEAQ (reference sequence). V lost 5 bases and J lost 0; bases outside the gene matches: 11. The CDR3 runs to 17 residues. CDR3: CASSPNPSGPSTDTQYF. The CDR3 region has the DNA TGTGCCAGCAGCCCAAACCCTAGCGGACCAAGCACAGATACGCAGTATTTT.

The CDR3 protein is CASSYGSGDYNEQFF. The CDR3 DNA reads as TGTGCCAGCAGCTATGGATCCGGGGACTACAATGAGCAGTTCTTC. The chain is built from TRBV7-6 and TRBJ2-1; D may be TRBD2 (5 bases). The CDR3 runs 15 residues. The V end lost 4 bases, the J end lost 3 bases, and 13 bases lay between the germline ends. The V gene's germline CDR1 is SGHVS and CDR2 FNYEAQ.

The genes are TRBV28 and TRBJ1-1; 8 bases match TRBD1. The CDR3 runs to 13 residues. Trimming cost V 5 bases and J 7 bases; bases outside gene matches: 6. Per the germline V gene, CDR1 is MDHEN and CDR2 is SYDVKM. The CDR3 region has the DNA TGTGCCAGCAGTACGGACAGGGATATTGAAGCTTTCTTT. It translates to CASSTDRDIEAFF.

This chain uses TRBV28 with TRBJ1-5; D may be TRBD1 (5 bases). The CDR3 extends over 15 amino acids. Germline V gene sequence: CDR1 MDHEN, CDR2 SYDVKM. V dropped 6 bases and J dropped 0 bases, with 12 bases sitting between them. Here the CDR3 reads CASRTREGSNQPQHF. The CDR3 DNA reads TGTGCCAGCAGGACCAGGGAGGGTAGCAATCAGCCCCAGCATTTT.

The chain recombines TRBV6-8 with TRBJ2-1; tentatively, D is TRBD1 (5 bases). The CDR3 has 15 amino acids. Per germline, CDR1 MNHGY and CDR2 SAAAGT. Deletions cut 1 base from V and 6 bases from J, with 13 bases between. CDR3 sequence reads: CASSYCRASCNEQFF. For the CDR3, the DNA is TGTGCCAGCAGTTACTGCAGGGCCTCTTGCAATGAGCAGTTCTTC.

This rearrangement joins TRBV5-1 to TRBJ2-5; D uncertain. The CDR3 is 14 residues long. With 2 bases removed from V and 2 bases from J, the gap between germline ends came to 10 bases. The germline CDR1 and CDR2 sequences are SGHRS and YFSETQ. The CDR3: CASSLSPGQETQYF. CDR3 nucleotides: TGCGCCAGCAGCTTATCCCCCGGGCAAGAGACCCAGTACTTC.

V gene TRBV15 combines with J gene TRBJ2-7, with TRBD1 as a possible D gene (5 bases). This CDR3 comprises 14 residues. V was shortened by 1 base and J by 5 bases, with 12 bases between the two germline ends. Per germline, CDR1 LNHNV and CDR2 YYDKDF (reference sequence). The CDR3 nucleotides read TGTGCCACCAGCAGAGCTGGCAGGGTCAACGAGCAGTACTTC. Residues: CATSRAGRVNEQYF.

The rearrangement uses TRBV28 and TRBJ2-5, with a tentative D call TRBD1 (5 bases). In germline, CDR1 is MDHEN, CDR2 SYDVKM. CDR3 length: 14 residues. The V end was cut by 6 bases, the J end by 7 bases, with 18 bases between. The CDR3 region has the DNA TGTGCCAGCAGGTCTACAGGCTCCCTGTGGACCCAGTACTTC. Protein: CASRSTGSLWTQYF.

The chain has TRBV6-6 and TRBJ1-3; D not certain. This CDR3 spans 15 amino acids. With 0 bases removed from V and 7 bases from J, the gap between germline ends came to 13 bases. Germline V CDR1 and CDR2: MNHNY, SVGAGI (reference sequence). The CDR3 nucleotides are TGTGCCAGCAGTTACTCGACCCTGTCGGAGAACACCATATATTTT. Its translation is CASSYSTLSENTIYF.

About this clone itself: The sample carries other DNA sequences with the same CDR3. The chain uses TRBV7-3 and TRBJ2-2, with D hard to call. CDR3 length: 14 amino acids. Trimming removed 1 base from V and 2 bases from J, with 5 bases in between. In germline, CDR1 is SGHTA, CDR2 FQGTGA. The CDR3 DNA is TGTGCCAGCAGCTTAAGGAGTAACACCGGGGAGCTGTTTTTT. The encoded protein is CASSLRSNTGELFF.

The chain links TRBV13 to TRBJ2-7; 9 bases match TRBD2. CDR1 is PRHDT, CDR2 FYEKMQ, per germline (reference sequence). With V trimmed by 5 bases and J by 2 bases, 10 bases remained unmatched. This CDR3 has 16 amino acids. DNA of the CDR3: TGTGCCAGCAGCGCGGGCGGGAGGGCCTTCCCCTACGAGCAGTACTTC. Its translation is CASSAGGRAFPYEQYF.

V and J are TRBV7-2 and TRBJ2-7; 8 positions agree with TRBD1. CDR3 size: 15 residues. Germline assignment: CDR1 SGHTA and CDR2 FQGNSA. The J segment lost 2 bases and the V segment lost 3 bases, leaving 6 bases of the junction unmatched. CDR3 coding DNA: TGTGCCAGCAGCTTGACAGGGGTGGGGACCTACGAGCAGTACTTC. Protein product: CASSLTGVGTYEQYF.

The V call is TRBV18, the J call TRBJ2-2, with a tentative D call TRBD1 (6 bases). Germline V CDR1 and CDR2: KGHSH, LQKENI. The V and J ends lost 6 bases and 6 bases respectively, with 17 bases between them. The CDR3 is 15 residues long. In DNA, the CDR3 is TGTGCCAGCTCGCCAAACACAGGGTATCCCGGGGAGCTGTTTTTT. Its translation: CASSPNTGYPGELFF.

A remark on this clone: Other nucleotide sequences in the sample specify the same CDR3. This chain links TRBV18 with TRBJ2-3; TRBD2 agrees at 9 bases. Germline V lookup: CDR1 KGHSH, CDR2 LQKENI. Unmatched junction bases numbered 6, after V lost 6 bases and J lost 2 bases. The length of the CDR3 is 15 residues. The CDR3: CASSSTSGSTDTQYF. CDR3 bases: TGTGCCAGCTCGTCTACTAGCGGGTCCACAGATACGCAGTATTTT.

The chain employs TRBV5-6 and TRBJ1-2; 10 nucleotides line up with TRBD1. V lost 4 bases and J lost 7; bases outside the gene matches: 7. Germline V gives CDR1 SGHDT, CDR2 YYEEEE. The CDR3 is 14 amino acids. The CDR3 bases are TGTGCCAGCAGCCGACCGGGACAGGGGTTTGGCTACACCTTC. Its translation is CASSRPGQGFGYTF.

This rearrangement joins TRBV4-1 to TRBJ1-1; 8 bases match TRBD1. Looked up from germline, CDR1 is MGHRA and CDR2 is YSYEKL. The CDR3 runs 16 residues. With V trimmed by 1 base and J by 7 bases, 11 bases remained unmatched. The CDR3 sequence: CASSQAFPGTGFEAFF. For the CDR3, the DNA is TGCGCCAGCAGCCAAGCGTTCCCCGGGACAGGCTTTGAAGCTTTCTTT.

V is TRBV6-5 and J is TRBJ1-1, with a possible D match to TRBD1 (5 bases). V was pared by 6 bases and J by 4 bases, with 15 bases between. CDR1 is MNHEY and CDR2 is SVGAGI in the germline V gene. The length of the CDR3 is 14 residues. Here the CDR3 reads CASRPSGGSTEAFF. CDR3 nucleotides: TGTGCCAGCAGACCTTCCGGGGGGAGCACTGAAGCTTTCTTT.

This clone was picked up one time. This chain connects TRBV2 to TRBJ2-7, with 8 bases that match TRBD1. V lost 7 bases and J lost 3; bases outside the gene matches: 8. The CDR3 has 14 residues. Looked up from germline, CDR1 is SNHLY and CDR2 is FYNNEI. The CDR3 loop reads CASTNQGADYEQYF. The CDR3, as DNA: TGTGCCAGCACAAATCAGGGGGCAGACTACGAGCAGTACTTC.